This record covers a single TCR beta chain. Its matching antigen is unknown. The data are from a study of cytomegalovirus exposure and HLA in healthy donors. General study points: In a later analysis, most CMV-associated TCR beta chains appeared HLA-restricted. Earlier analysis yielded a pattern in which most TCR beta V segments were productive about 90% or about 30% of the time.

13 Jbeta primers and 60 Vbeta primers were used for the PCR. The data were produced by immunoSEQ multiplex PCR, yet TCRdb's version contains in-frame clones alone and is incomplete. This sample has under 200,000 clones; less than 90% occur once, and the top ten carry about 0.24%. V was shortened by 8 bases and J by 3 bases, with 23 bases between the two germline ends. Germline CDR1 and CDR2: ENHRY and SYGVKD. This CDR3 contains 16 residues. Sequenced input: PBMCs. The chain has TRBV10-3 and TRBJ2-7; D is possibly TRBD1 (6 bases). The clonotype was recovered from a boy younger than 18 in good health and CMV-seronegative. The CDR3 here is CAIAGSGTTLYYEQYF. CDR3 bases: TGTGCCATCGCCGGCTCCGGGACAACCCTTTACTACGAGCAGTACTTC.